The text below deals with one T cell receptor (beta chain). Its antigen is not identified. Trimming removed 3 bases from V and 8 bases from J, with 20 bases in between. Germline values: CDR1 LNHDA, CDR2 SQIVND (reference sequence). The CDR3 sequence is 16 residues long. Authors' processing steps: ImmunoSEQ sequences covered only the junction and lacked quality scores; filtering therefore differed. Data came from immunoSEQ multiplex PCR; TCRdb stores just in-frame clones and leaves some out. V and J calls and clone size are those listed in that table; D and trimming were worked out from the DNA. Here the sample spans hundreds of thousands of clones, roughly 95% being singletons. The sample is drawn from a study of shared clonotypes between healthy human individuals. Overall study: Each donor contributed plates that comprised three CD4 naive, three CD4 memory, two CD8 naive and one CD8 memory. Overall study results and limits: In contrast to clonotypes shared by all four donors, non-shared clonotypes had lower generation probabilities.

Naive CD8 populations comprised CD45RO-negative cells positively selected for CCR7, excluding terminally differentiated effector memory CD45RA+ cells. The J gene is TRBJ2-1, the V gene TRBV19; D may correspond to TRBD1 or TRBD2 (6 bases each). The sequence was collected from a woman in her twenties or thirties in good health. The sequencing input was naive CD8+ T cells sorted from blood. The CDR3 loop is CASSIGVGRRGDEQFF. The CDR3 DNA sequence: TGTGCCAGTAGTATCGGAGTGGGACGGAGGGGGGATGAGCAGTTCTTC.